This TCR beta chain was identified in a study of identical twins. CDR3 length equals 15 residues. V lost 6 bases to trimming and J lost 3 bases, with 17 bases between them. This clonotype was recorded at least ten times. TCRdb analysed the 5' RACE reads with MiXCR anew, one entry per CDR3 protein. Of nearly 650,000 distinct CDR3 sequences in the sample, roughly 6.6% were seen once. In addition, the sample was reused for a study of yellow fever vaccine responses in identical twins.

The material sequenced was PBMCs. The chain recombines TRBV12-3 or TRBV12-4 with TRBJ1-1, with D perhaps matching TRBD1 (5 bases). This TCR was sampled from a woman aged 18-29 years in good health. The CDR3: CASSPEGLDDTEAFF. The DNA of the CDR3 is TGTGCCAGCAGCCCCGAGGGGTTGGACGACACTGAAGCTTTCTTT.